This TCR beta chain was sequenced for a study of regulatory T cells in long-lasting Graves disease. The time point was: newly diagnosed GD, antithyroid drugs for less than 3 months. Generation of the TCR library employed RNA extracted from PBMCs. This CDR3 has 13 residues. Germline CDR1 reads MDHEN; CDR2 reads SYDVKM. Trimming took 5 bases from V and 4 from J; bases not matched to a gene: 3. This clonotype was seen repeatedly, ten times or more. To make TCR beta libraries, researchers used iRepertoire HTBI primers and Arm-PCR of CDR3 regions. TCRdb redid the calling of the multiplex PCR reads with MiXCR, one entry per CDR3 protein. The profile shows 300,000 to 400,000 distinct CDR3 sequences, around 15% of them singletons.

The sequence was collected from a female donor with Graves disease. This chain connects TRBV28 to TRBJ1-1, with 8 bases identical to TRBD1. Material: peripheral blood mononuclear cells (PBMCs), obtained at new diagnosis, from a patient treated with antithyroid drugs. Here the CDR3 DNA reads TGTGCCAGCAGTCCAGGGGGCCCCACTGAAGCTTTCTTT. Amino acids: CASSPGGPTEAFF.